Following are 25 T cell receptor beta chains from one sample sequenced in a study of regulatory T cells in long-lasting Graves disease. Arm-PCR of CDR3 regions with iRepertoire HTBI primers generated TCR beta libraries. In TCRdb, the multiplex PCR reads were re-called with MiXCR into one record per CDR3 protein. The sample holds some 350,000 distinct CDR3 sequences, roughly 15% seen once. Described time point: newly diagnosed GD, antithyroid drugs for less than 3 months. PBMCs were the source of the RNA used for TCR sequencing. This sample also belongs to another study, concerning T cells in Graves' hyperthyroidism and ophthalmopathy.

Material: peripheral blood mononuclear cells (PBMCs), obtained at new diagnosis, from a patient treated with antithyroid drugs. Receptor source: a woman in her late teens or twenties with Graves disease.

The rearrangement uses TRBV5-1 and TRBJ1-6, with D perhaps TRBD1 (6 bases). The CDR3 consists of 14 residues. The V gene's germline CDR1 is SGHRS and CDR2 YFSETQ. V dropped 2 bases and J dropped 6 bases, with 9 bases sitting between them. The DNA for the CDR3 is TGCGCCAGCAGCTTCGGACAGAGTAATTCACCCCTCCACTTT. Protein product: CASSFGQSNSPLHF.

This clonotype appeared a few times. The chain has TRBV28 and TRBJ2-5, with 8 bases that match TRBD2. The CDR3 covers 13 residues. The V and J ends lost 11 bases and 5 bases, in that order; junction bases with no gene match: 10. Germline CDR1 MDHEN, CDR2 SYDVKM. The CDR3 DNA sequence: TGTGCCGGGGGGACGGGACTAGGGGAGACCCAGTACTTC. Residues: CAGGTGLGETQYF.

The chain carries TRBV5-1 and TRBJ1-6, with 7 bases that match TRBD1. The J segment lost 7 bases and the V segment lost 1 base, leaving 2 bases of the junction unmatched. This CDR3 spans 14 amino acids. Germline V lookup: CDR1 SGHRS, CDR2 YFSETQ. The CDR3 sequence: CASSLQGVNSPLHF. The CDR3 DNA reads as TGCGCCAGCAGCTTGCAGGGGGTCAATTCACCCCTCCACTTT.

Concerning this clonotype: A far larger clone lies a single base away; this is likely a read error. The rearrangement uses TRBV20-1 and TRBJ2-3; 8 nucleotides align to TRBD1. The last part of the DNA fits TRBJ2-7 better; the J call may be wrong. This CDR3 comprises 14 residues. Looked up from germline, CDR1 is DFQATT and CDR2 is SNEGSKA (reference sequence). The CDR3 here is CSAVPRTGSYEQYV. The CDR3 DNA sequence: TGCAGTGCTGTACCCCGGACAGGGTCGTACGAGCAGTACGTC.

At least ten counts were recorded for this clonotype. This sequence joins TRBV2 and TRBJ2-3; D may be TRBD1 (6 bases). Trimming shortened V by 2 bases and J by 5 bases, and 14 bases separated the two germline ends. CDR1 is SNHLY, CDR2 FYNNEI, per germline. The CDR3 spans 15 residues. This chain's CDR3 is CASSEKSGAVDTQYF. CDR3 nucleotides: TGTGCCAGCAGTGAAAAGTCAGGGGCGGTAGATACGCAGTATTTT.

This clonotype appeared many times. CDR3 DNA sequence: TGTGCCAGCAGTGAATGGCAGGGGGGTGAAAAACTGTTTTTT. Its protein product is CASSEWQGGEKLFF. The chain uses TRBV6-2 or TRBV6-3 and TRBJ1-4; TRBD1 agrees at 7 bases. Trimming took 5 bases from V and 7 from J; bases not matched to a gene: 7. Germline loops: CDR1 MNHEY, CDR2 SVGEGT. The CDR3 is 14 residues long.

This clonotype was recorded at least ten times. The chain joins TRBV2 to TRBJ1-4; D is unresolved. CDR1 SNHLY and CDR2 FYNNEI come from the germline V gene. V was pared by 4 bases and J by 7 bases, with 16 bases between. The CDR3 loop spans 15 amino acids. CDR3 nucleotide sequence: TGTGCCAGCAGTGTCCTGGGCCTGATACGTGAAAAACTGTTTTTT. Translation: CASSVLGLIREKLFF.

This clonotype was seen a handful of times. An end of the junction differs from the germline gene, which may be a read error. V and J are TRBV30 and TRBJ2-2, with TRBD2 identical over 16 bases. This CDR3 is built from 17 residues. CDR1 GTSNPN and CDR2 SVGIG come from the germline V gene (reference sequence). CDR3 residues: CAWAPGLAGGPGGEPFF. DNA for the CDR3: TGTGCCTGGGCACCGGGACTAGCGGGAGGGCCTGGCGGGGAGCCGTTTTTT.

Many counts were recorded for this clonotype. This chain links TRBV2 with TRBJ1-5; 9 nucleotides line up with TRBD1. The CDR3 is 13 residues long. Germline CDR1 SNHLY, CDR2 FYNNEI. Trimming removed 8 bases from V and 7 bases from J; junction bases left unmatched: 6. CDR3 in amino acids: CASRPTGGQPQHF. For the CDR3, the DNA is TGTGCCAGCCGTCCGACAGGGGGACAGCCCCAGCATTTT.

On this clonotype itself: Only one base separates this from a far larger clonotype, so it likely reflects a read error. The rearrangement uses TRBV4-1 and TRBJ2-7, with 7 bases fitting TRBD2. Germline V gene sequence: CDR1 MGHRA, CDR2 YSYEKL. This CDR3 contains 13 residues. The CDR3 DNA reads TGTGCCAGCAGCCCCGGGGGGTACAATGAGCAGTACTTC. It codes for CASSPGGYNEQYF.

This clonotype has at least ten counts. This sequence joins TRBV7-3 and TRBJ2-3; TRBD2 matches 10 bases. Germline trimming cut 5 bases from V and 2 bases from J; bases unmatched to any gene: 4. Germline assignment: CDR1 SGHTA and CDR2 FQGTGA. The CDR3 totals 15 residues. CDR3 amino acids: CASSRLAGVTDTQYF. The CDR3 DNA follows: TGTGCCAGCAGCCGGCTAGCGGGGGTCACAGATACGCAGTATTTT.

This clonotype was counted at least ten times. The DNA of the CDR3 is TGTGCCAGCAGCCAAGATATCAGCAGAGACGGCTACACCTTC. The encoded protein is CASSQDISRDGYTF. V and J are TRBV3-1 and TRBJ1-2, with D unresolved. The CDR3 spans 14 residues. Germline V gene data show CDR1 as LGHDT and CDR2 as YNNKEL (reference sequence). The V end lost 0 bases, the J end lost 8 bases, and 13 bases lay between the germline ends.

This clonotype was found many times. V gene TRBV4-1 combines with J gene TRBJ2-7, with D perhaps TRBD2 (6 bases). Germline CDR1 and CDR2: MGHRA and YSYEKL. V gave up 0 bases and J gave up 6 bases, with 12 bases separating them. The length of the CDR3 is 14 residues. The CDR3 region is CASSQEGLRFEQYF. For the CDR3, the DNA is TGCGCCAGCAGCCAAGAGGGACTCCGCTTCGAGCAGTACTTC.

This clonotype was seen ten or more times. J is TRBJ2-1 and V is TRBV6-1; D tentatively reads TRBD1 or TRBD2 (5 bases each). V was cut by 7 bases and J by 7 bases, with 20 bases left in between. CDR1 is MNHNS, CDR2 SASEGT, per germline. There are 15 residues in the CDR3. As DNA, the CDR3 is TGTGCCAGCACCTACGTCGGGGCGTACAGGAATGAGCAGTTCTTC. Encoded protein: CASTYVGAYRNEQFF.

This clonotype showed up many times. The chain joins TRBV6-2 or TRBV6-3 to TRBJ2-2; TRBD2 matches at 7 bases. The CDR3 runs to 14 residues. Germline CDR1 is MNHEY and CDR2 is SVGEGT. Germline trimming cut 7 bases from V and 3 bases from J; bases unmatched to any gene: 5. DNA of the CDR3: TGTGCCAGCATACCGGGAGGCCACACCGGGGAGCTGTTTTTT. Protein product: CASIPGGHTGELFF.

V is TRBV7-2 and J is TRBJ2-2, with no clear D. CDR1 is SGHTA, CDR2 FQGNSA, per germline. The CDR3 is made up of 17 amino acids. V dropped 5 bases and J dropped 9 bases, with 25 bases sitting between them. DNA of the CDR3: TGTGCCAGCAGCCCGAGTTTGGGCCCACCAATAGACCGGGAGCTGTTTTTT. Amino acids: CASSPSLGPPIDRELFF.

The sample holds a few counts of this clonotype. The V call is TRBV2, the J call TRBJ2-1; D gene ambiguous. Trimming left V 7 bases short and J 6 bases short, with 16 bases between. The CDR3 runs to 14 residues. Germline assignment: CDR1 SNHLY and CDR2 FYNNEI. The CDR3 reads CASNLPPTCNEQFF. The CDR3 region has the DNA TGTGCCAGCAATCTACCCCCCACCTGCAATGAGCAGTTCTTC.

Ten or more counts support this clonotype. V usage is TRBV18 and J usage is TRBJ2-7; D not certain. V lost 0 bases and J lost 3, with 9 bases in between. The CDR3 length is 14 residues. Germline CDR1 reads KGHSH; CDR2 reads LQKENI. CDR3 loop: CASSPPAGVYEQYF. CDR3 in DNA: TGTGCCAGCTCACCACCGGCCGGTGTCTACGAGCAGTACTTC.

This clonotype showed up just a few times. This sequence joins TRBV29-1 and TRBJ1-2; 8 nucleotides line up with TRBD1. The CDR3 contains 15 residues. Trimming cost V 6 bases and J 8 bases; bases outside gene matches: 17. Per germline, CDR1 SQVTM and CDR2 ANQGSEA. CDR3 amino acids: CSVRSGRGLLNGYTF. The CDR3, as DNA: TGCAGCGTCCGCTCTGGCAGGGGGCTACTGAACGGCTACACCTTC.

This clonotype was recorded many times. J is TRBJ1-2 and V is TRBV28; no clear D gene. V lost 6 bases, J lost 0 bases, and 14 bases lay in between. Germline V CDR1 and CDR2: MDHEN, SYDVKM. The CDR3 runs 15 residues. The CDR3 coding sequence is TGTGCCAGCAGAAAAATGGGGATATCTAACTATGGCTACACCTTC. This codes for CASRKMGISNYGYTF.

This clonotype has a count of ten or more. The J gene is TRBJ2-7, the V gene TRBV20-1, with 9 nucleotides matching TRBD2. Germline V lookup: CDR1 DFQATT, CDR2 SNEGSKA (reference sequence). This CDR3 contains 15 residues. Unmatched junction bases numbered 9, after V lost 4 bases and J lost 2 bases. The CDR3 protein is CSAKRERGVTYEQYF. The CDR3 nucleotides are TGCAGTGCTAAAAGGGAGCGGGGGGTTACCTACGAGCAGTACTTC.

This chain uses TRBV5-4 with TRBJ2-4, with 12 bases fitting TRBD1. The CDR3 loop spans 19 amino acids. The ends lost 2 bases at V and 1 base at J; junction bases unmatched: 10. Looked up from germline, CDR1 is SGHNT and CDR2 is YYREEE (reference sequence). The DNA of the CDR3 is TGTGCCAGCAGCTTTTCTACCGTGGGACAGGGGGCGGCCAAAAACATTCAGTACTTC. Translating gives CASSFSTVGQGAAKNIQYF.

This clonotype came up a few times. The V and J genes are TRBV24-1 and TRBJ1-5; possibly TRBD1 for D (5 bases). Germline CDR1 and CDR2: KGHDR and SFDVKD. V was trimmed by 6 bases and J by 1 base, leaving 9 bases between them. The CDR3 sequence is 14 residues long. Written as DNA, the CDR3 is TGTGCCACCAGTAGCCGACAGAGCAATCAGCCCCAGCATTTT. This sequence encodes CATSSRQSNQPQHF.

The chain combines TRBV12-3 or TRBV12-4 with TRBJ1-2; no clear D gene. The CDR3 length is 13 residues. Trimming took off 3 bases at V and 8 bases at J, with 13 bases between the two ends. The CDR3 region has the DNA TGTGCCAGCAGTTTGGATTGGTTTGGGGGCTACACCTTC. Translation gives CASSLDWFGGYTF.

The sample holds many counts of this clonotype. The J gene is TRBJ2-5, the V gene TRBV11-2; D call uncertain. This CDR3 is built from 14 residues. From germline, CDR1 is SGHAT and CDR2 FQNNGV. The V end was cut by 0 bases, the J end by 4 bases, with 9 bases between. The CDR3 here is CASSLDKRGETQYF. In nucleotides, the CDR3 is TGTGCCAGCAGCTTAGATAAACGAGGAGAGACCCAGTACTTC.